This T cell receptor (beta chain) was obtained from a study of read filtering for tumor transcriptome and immune sequencing (dated by TCRdb to the early 2020s). Notes on the research overall: The cohort had around 18 male and 11 to 15 female patients with a mean age of around 70 years, ranging from about 47 to 90. Whole-transcriptome libraries were prepared with the TruSeq RNA Access Library Prep Kit after DNase treatment. Under revised international staging, roughly 8 patients fell into R-ISS I, some 15 into R-ISS II and 7 into R-ISS III. The study compared TCR repertoires from targeted immune repertoire sequencing and bulk whole-transcriptome sequencing run on the same bone marrow samples. TCR-region mapped reads per sample ranged from about 3.5 to 10.27 million with IR-seq versus only 85 to 1273 with RNA-seq. One of the main goals was to work out a read-filtering strategy for immune repertoire data, in particular whether clonotypes backed by only a single read should be removed. The study at large found these results: In IR-seq, single-read clonotypes were roughly 84% of clonotypes but 3.5% to 4% of total reads; in RNA-seq they were roughly three quarters of clonotypes and more than 40% of reads. The sorted CD138-negative fraction was a mixed bone marrow immune population, not purified T cells. IR-seq captured clonotypes at much higher depth and more reliably than RNA-seq, and smaller IR-seq throughput sufficed to identify most shared clonotypes. The correlation between IR-seq and RNA-seq shared clonotype proportions rose when single-read clonotypes were removed.

Every patient had bone marrow sampled at the time of active disease. Bone marrow mononuclear cells were isolated by Ficoll-Hypaque density gradient centrifugation. CD138-negative cells were obtained by negative selection after labeling with CD138 magnetic microbeads on a MACS separator, removing myeloma plasma cells. Flow cytometry on an Attune NxT with CD138 antibodies was used to check the purity of the isolated cells. TRIzol reagent was used to extract total RNA, which was then quantified with a NanoDrop spectrophotometer. Paired RNA-seq and IR-seq were performed on the CD138-negative bone marrow sample of each patient. The Immunoverse kit was used to build TCR libraries from about 430 ng RNA, with molecular barcoded adaptors covering alpha/delta and beta/gamma chains. The same RNA used for transcriptome sequencing was used for TCR library preparation. Sequencing of the TCR libraries was done on an Illumina HiSeq 4000 with 2 x 150 cycles. The authors' pipeline ran thus. With MiXCR, TCR reads were aligned to human V, D, J and C references and assembled into CDR3 clonotypes, with quality filtering and error correction included. The tcR package in R was used for analysis of clonotype counts and gene usage diversity. For inspection of raw mapping reads, RNA-seq reads were mapped by STAR aligner version 2.5.3a onto GRCh37 of the human genome. To test how sequencing depth affects detected clonotypes, IR-seq fastq files were randomly downsampled with Seqtk 1.3. The raw public data were reprocessed by TCRdb itself: fastp quality trimming at Q25, MiXCR clonotype calling, in-frame beta chains only. Entries are consolidated by CDR3 protein sequence, retaining the most common genes and DNA. These V and J calls rely on TCRdb rather than the paper's analysis. The sample table contains approximately 140,000 distinct CDR3 sequences; only one count was recorded for less than 15% of them. The ten biggest clones cover about 7.7% of the sample.

CDR1 LNHDA and CDR2 SQIVND are derived from the germline V gene (reference sequence). The V end gives up 5 bases and the J end 2 bases, leaving 12 bases in the junction not matched to a gene. The CDR3 measures 17 amino acids from cysteine to phenylalanine. Only the CDR3 region is kept as DNA, spanning 51 bases read in frame from base 1. At least ten counts were recorded for this clonotype. Its antigen remains unidentified. No much larger clone exists at a distance of one base, and base qualities are not known. Recombination linked TRBV19 to TRBJ1-5, and 7 junction bases match TRBD1. The clonotype was recovered from a donor at least 40 years old with multiple myeloma. Source material: a population of CD138-negative cells sorted from bone marrow. The sample's cell subset or site label, decoded: bone marrow mononuclear cells depleted of CD138+ plasma/myeloma cells by negative magnetic selection. The CDR3 reads as follows: CASSHPLTGMGNQPQHF. The nucleotide sequence reads as follows: TGTGCCAGTAGTCACCCACTGACAGGGATGGGCAATCAGCCCCAGCATTTT.